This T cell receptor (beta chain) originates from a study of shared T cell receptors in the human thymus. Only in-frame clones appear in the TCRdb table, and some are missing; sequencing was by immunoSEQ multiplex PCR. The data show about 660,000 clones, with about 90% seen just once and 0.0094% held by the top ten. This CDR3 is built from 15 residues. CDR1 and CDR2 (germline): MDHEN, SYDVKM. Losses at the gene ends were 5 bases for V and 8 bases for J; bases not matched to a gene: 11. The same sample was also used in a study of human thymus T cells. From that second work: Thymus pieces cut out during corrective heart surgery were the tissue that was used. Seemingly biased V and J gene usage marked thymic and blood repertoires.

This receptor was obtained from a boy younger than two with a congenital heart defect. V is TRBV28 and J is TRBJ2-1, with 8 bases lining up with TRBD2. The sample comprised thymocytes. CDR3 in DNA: TGTGCCAGCAGTCACCTGGGACTAGGCGTAGATGAGCAGTTCTTC. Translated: CASSHLGLGVDEQFF.